The following is a T cell receptor beta chain sequence with its context. What it binds is unknown. After isolation, RNA underwent reverse transcription to generate cDNA as the sequencing template. Method: immunoSEQ multiplex PCR; TCRdb's copy keeps in-frame clones and lacks some. The sample lists roughly 200,000 clones, more than 60% occurring once. This entry comes from a study of CD8+ T cells in alopecia areata. Study as a whole: The drug, oral tofacitinib, was given to treated patients at 5 to 10 mg twice daily. Study results and limitations: Mice showed TCR sharing more clearly than patients did, possibly owing to HLA.

PBMCs provided sorted CD4+ and CD8+ T cells. Sequencing was performed on CD4+ T cells sorted from blood, taken at week 0. This TCR was recovered from a human donor with alopecia areata.

The CDR3 nucleotides are TGCAGCGTTGAAGGGGGCCCCCCTGAAGCTTTCTTT. Translating gives CSVEGGPPEAFF. The chain has TRBV29-1 and TRBJ1-1, with D perhaps matching TRBD1 (5 bases). V was clipped by 1 base and J by 6 bases, with 9 bases between them. In germline, CDR1 is SQVTM, CDR2 ANQGSEA. The CDR3 has 12 residues.